This paragraph covers one T cell receptor (beta chain) sequence. Which antigen it targets is not known. No base quality information exists; no much larger clone differs at one position. The record originates from a study of blood T cell repertoires in COVID-19 (TCRdb year 2020). Regarding the research as a whole: Collaborator samples came from the United States, Italy and Spain and covered acute and convalescent phases of COVID-19. Deeply sampled blood TCRbeta repertoires from subjects exposed to, actively infected with, or recovered from COVID-19 were included in the dataset. Where available, HLA class I and class II types were obtained from metadata supplied by the sample provider rather than from assay-based typing. The material from the prospective study consisted of cDNA or gDNA derived from T cells, B-cell-depleted T cells, or PBMCs. The samples were drawn from two sources: the first 160 participants of the ongoing ImmuneRACE study, and 1,000 to 1,500 subjects contributed by 6 global collaborators. Nearly every sample came with metadata listing a de-identified subject ID, COVID-19 status, age in years and sex. The repertoires were made available in a free public database intended to serve as a resource for research on the immune response to SARS-CoV-2.

What the research found in general, with its limitations: The quantity of clinical and demographic metadata differed by source and by participant and was supplied without curation.

V is cut by 6 bases and J by 2 bases, and the space between the germline ends is 26 bases. The CDR3 starts with the cysteine, ends with the phenylalanine, and has 19 residues. The retained sequence is limited to the CDR3, 57 bases, with the frame set at the first base. CDR1 and CDR2 were assigned from the germline V gene (reference sequence) as LNHDA and SQIVND. TCRbeta CDR3 regions were amplified from genomic DNA using the immunoSEQ Assay, a bias-controlled multiplex PCR. Per the authors' processing: The number of nucleated cells in each sample was estimated by amplification of reference gene primers within the assay. Sequence reads were collapsed and filtered to measure the absolute abundance of every unique TCRbeta CDR3 rearrangement. For each sample, productive Simpson clonality was calculated as the square root of Simpson's diversity index over productive rearrangements. Drawn from immuneACCESS, this table holds only the in-frame rearrangements with V and J called that TCRdb kept. Clones are partly lost; checked studies trace under half to an unresolved V gene and leave the rest unexplained. V, J and clone size were drawn from that table, and D and trimming were deduced from the DNA. The sample includes roughly 180,000 clones, with over 75% observed a single time. About 5.3% of the sample lies in the top ten.

Enrolling through a virtual design, the prospective study's participants ranged in age from roughly 18 to 95 years and lived across 20 to 25 United States geographic areas. Cohort assignment in the prospective study relied on participant-reported clinical history from a screening survey and a study questionnaire. Mobile phlebotomists in the prospective study collected whole blood, serum and a nasopharyngeal or oropharyngeal swab from every participant. Prospective study participants could optionally give additional blood draws and questionnaires over an approximately two-month period. Blood samples from the prospective study were shipped frozen or at room temperature prior to DNA extraction.

The sequencing input was PBMCs or T cells enriched from blood (not recorded which). The receptor comes from a woman aged 35 to 49 with acute COVID-19. Here the chain combines TRBV19 and TRBJ2-4, with TRBD2 perhaps the D gene, on 8 matching bases. The CDR3 region has the sequence CASSPGQREYLVTKNIQYF. The nucleotides read TGTGCCAGTAGCCCGGGACAGCGGGAGTATCTTGTGACCAAAAACATTCAGTACTTC.